This T cell receptor (beta chain) is drawn from a study of identical twins. Overall study results and limits: The analysis was cross-sectional rather than longitudinal within donors. Out-of-frame beta sequences exhibited a weaker degree of excess twin sharing.

The CDR3 loop spans 15 amino acids. V shed 5 bases and J shed 1 base, with 12 bases lying between them. Germline CDR1 and CDR2: LNHNV and YYDKDF (reference sequence). Comment on this clonotype: Its antigen is undetermined.

One entry per CDR3 protein, called by TCRdb with MiXCR from the 5' RACE reads. There are fewer than 900,000 distinct CDR3 sequences in the sample; over 15% occur only once, and about 12% lies in the top ten. This same sample was also part of a study on T cells expressing NK-cell markers. From that second work: Sorting of alpha-beta TCR T cells alone was achieved in several experiments with an anti-gamma-delta TCR antibody. The study found these clonotypes also leading the CD3+CD56-NKG2C+ fraction in a handful of donors.

V usage is TRBV15 and J usage is TRBJ2-1, with D tentatively TRBD2 (5 bases). Sequencing was carried out using PBMCs. This clonotype was obtained from a woman in her late teens or twenties in good health. The CDR3 DNA follows: TGTGCCACCAGCCACTTCCGGAGGTCCTACAATGAGCAGTTCTTC. Translating it yields CATSHFRRSYNEQFF.